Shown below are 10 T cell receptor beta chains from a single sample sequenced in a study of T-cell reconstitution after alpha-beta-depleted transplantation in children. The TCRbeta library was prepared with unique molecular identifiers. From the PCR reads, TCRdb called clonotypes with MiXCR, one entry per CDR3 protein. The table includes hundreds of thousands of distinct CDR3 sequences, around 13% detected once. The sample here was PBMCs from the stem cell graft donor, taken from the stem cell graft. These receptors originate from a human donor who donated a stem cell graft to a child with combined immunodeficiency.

The DNA of the CDR3 is TGTGCCAGCAGTTTAGGGTGGGGCCTAACCCAGTACTTC. This translates into CASSLGWGLTQYF. The chain combines TRBV12-3 or TRBV12-4 with TRBJ2-5; D may be TRBD1 (5 bases). This CDR3 is built from 13 residues. V was shortened by 1 base and J by 8 bases, with 11 bases between the two germline ends.

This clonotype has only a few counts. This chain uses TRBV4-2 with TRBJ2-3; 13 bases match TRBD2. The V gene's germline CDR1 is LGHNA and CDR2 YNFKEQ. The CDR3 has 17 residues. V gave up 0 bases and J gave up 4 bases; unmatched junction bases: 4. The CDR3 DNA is TGTGCCAGCAGCCAAGATGTCGGGACTAGCGGGGCAGATACGCAGTATTTT. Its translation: CASSQDVGTSGADTQYF.

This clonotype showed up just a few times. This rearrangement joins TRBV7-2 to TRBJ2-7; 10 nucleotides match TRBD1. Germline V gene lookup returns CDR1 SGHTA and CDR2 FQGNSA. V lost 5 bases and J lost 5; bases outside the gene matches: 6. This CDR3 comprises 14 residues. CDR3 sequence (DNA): TGTGCCAGCAGCCCAAGGGGGACAGGGGACGAGCAGTACTTC. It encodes CASSPRGTGDEQYF. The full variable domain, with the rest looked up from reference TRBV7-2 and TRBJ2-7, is GAGVSQSPSNKVTEKGKDVELRCDPISGHTALYWYRQSLGQGLEFLIYFQGNSAPDKSGLPSDRFSAERTGGSVSTLTIQRTQQEDSAVYLCASSPRGTGDEQYFGPGTRLTVT.

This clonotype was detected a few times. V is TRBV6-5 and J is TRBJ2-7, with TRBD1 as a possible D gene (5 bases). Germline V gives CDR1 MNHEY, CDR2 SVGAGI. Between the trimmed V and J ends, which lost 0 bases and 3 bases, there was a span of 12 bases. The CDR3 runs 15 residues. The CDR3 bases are TGTGCCAGCAGTTACTCTGTGACAGAGATCTACGAGCAGTACTTC. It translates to CASSYSVTEIYEQYF.

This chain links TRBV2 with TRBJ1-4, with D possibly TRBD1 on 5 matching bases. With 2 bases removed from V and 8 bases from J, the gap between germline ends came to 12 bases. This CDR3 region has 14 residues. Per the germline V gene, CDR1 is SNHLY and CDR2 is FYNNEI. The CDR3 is CASSEWGGEEKLFF. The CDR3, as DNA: TGTGCCAGCAGTGAATGGGGAGGGGAGGAAAAACTGTTTTTT. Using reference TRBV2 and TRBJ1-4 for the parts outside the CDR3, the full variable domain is EPEVTQTPSHQVTQMGQEVILRCVPISNHLYFYWYRQILGQKVEFLVSFYNNEISEKSEIFDDQFSVERPDGSNFTLKIRSTKLEDSAMYFCASSEWGGEEKLFFGSGTQLSVL.

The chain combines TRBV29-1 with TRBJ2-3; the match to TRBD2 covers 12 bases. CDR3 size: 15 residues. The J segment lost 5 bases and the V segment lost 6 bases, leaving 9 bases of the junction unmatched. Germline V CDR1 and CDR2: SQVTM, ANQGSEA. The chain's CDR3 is CSVPTSGGHLDTQYF. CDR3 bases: TGCAGCGTCCCGACTAGCGGGGGCCACCTAGATACGCAGTATTTT.

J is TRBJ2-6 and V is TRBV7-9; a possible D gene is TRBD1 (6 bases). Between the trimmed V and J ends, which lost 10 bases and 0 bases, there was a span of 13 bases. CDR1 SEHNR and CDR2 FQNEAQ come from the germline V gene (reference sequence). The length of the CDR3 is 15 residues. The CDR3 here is CATPGADSGANVLTF. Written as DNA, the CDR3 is TGTGCCACCCCAGGGGCGGACTCTGGGGCCAACGTCCTGACTTTC.

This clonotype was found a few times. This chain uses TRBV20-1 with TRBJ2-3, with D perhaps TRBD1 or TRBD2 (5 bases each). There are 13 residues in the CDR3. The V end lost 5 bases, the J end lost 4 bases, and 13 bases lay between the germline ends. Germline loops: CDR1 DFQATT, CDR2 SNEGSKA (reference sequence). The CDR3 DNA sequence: TGCAGTGCTTCCCGAGGGGCTTCAGATACGCAGTATTTT. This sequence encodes CSASRGASDTQYF.

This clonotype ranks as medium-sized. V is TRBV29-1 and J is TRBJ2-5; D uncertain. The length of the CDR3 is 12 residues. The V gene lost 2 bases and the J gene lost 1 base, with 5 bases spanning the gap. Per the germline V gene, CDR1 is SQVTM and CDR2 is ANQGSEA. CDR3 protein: CSVETAQETQYF. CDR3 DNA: TGCAGCGTTGAAACAGCCCAAGAGACCCAGTACTTC.

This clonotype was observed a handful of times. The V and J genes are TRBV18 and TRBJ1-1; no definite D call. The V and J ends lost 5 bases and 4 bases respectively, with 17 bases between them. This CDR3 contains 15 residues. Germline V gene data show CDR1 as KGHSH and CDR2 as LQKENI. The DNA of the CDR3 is TGTGCCAGCTCAAACTCCGGGAACCTGGGCACTGAAGCTTTCTTT. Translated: CASSNSGNLGTEAFF.